Following are 21 T cell receptor beta chains from one sample sequenced in a study of long-term antiretroviral therapy in people with HIV. Sequencing used immunoSEQ v3.0 at survey level. This table comes from immunoSEQ multiplex PCR, and its TCRdb copy is limited to in-frame clones, with some not included. This table holds about 39,000 clones, roughly 90% found once. This material consisted of unsorted PBMCs, taken 1.2 years after starting antiretroviral therapy. The receptors were gathered from a woman between 50 and 59 years old with HIV.

This clone occurred once. The CDR3 DNA sequence: TGTGCCAGCAGTGAAGGGACAGGGTATGGCTACACCTTC. The encoded protein is CASSEGTGYGYTF. V gene TRBV6-5 combines with J gene TRBJ1-2, with 9 bases matching TRBD1. CDR3 size: 13 residues. CDR1 and CDR2 from the germline V gene are MNHEY and SVGAGI. V gave up 5 bases and J gave up 5 bases; unmatched junction bases: 3.

V usage is TRBV11-2 and J usage is TRBJ1-1; a possible D gene is TRBD1 (5 bases). Germline CDR1 is SGHAT and CDR2 is FQNNGV. The CDR3 is made up of 14 amino acids. V lost 4 bases to trimming and J lost 4 bases, with 13 bases between them. CDR3 in amino acids: CASSYQGFGTEAFF. The CDR3 nucleotides are TGTGCCAGCAGCTACCAGGGATTTGGCACTGAAGCTTTCTTT.

J is TRBJ2-2 and V is TRBV28; 9 bases are shared with TRBD1. This CDR3 comprises 15 residues. Germline CDR1 is MDHEN and CDR2 is SYDVKM. V dropped 6 bases and J dropped 5; count of bases not matched to a gene: 7. In nucleotides, the CDR3 is TGTGCCAGCAGGACCCCGGGACAGGGTACCGGGGAGCTGTTTTTT. Amino acid sequence: CASRTPGQGTGELFF.

This chain links TRBV30 with TRBJ2-7; 7 nucleotides match TRBD1. After removal of 2 bases from V and 3 bases from J, the junction contained 10 bases not matched to a gene. The CDR3 is 15 amino acids. Germline values: CDR1 GTSNPN, CDR2 SVGIG (reference sequence). The CDR3, as DNA: TGTGCCTGGAGTATCCCAGGCAGGGGGAACTACGAGCAGTACTTC. Translated, it gives CAWSIPGRGNYEQYF.

As concerns this clone: The conserved phenylalanine or tryptophan is not found at the CDR3 terminus, so this likely reflects a read error. No DNA is shown, since the ends of the CDR3 on it are uncertain; the CDR3 is the one TCRdb lists. The chain joins TRBV6-5 to TRBJ2-3; the D call TRBD2 from the table was never checked on the DNA. The CDR3 extends over 13 residues, inclusive of both ends. The germline CDR1 and CDR2 sequences are MNHEY and SVGAGI. The CDR3 spells CASSYPGLAGEKP.

This clone was counted once. V gene TRBV9 combines with J gene TRBJ2-3; D not resolved. The CDR3 has 15 residues. V was cut by 0 bases and J by 3 bases, with 11 bases left in between. The V gene's germline CDR1 is SGDLS and CDR2 YYNGEE. CDR3 loop: CASSVAARLTDTQYF. The CDR3 bases are TGTGCCAGCAGCGTAGCTGCCAGATTGACAGATACGCAGTATTTT.

This sequence joins TRBV5-1 and TRBJ1-1, with TRBD1 matching over 9 bases. V trimming: 5 bases; J trimming: 5 bases; junction bases outside the gene matches: 7. The V gene's germline CDR1 is SGHRS and CDR2 YFSETQ. This CDR3 is built from 14 residues. The CDR3 DNA sequence: TGCGCCAGCAGGGTAGACAGGGGGGTGACTGAAGCTTTCTTT. This sequence encodes CASRVDRGVTEAFF.

The chain employs TRBV6-1 and TRBJ1-2; D ambiguous. Trimming took 7 bases from V and 0 from J, leaving 6 bases between them. This CDR3 spans 12 amino acids. The germline V gene encodes CDR1 MNHNS and CDR2 SASEGT. CDR3 residues: CASTEANYGYTF. The CDR3 region has the DNA TGTGCCAGCACGGAAGCTAACTATGGCTACACCTTC.

This chain joins TRBV14 and TRBJ2-7; perhaps TRBD2 as D (5 bases). From germline, CDR1 is SGHDN and CDR2 FVKESK. This CDR3 is 16 amino acids long. Trimming removed 1 base at V and 2 bases at J, with 15 bases between. CDR3 sequence reads: CASSQASGAAPYEQYF. The CDR3 DNA sequence: TGTGCCAGCAGCCAAGCATCCGGAGCGGCACCCTACGAGCAGTACTTC.

This chain joins TRBV9 and TRBJ2-2, with 10 bases aligning to TRBD1. The germline V gene encodes CDR1 SGDLS and CDR2 YYNGEE. V gave up 0 bases and J gave up 6 bases; unmatched junction bases: 2. CDR3 length: 15 residues. The CDR3 here is CASSVEGQGSGELFF. The CDR3 DNA sequence: TGTGCCAGCAGCGTAGAGGGACAGGGGTCCGGGGAGCTGTTTTTT.

The genes are TRBV4-2 and TRBJ2-7; D ambiguous. Germline values: CDR1 LGHNA, CDR2 YNFKEQ. The CDR3 length is 15 residues. V lost 4 bases, J lost 0 bases, and 13 bases lay in between. This chain's CDR3 is CASSPSRINSYEQYF. The CDR3 DNA sequence: TGTGCCAGCAGCCCGTCGAGGATTAACTCCTACGAGCAGTACTTC.

The chain recombines TRBV6-6 with TRBJ2-2; possibly TRBD2 for D (5 bases). Trimming took off 4 bases at V and 2 bases at J, with 8 bases between the two ends. Germline V gene sequence: CDR1 MNHNY, CDR2 SVGAGI (reference sequence). This CDR3 has 14 amino acids. The CDR3 nucleotides read TGTGCCAGCAGTTCCAGCGGAAACACCGGGGAGCTGTTTTTT. This codes for CASSSSGNTGELFF.

This chain connects TRBV21-1 to TRBJ2-3; TRBD2, the table's D call, was not compared with the DNA. TRBV21-1 is a pseudogene segment. The CDR3 is made up of 17 amino acids. The CDR3 loop is CASSKANILTSTDTQYF. CDR3 coding DNA: TGTGCCAGCAGCAAAGCCAATATTTTAACTAGCACAGATACGCAGTATTTT.

This rearrangement joins TRBV27 to TRBJ1-2, with D perhaps TRBD1 (6 bases). This CDR3 spans 15 amino acids. Germline assignment: CDR1 MNHEY and CDR2 SMNVEV (reference sequence). With 0 bases removed from V and 4 bases from J, the gap between germline ends came to 12 bases. This CDR3 reads CASSLSPGASYGYTF. The CDR3 DNA is TGTGCCAGCAGTTTATCCCCAGGGGCCTCCTATGGCTACACCTTC.

The chain is built from TRBV19 and TRBJ2-1; TRBD2 aligns across 8 bases. CDR1 and CDR2 (germline): LNHDA, SQIVND (reference sequence). This CDR3 region has 15 residues. After removal of 2 bases from V and 5 bases from J, the junction contained 5 bases not matched to a gene. The CDR3 DNA sequence: TGTGCCAGTAGTATACTCGGGGGGGGCGACAATGAGCAGTTCTTC. Translation: CASSILGGGDNEQFF.

The chain carries TRBV4-1 and TRBJ1-2; TRBD1 matches 7 bases. The V gene end was trimmed by 3 bases and the J gene end by 4 bases; junction bases not matched to a gene: 14. From germline, CDR1 is MGHRA and CDR2 YSYEKL. The CDR3 length is 17 residues. The CDR3 here is CASSHSSRDSSFYGYTF. CDR3 nucleotide sequence: TGCGCCAGCAGCCATTCCTCGAGGGACAGTTCTTTCTATGGCTACACCTTC.

The rearrangement joins TRBV2 to TRBJ2-3; no firm D call. This CDR3 region has 11 residues. Germline-derived CDR1 and CDR2 are SNHLY and FYNNEI. With 3 bases removed from V and 4 bases from J, the gap between germline ends came to 2 bases. CDR3 in DNA: TGTGCCAGCAGTGAGGCAGATACGCAGTATTTT. Translating gives CASSEADTQYF.

V and J are TRBV9 and TRBJ2-7; the match to TRBD1 covers 7 bases. The CDR3 is 13 residues long. V shed 9 bases and J 4 bases; nucleotides not matched to a gene: 10. Germline loops: CDR1 SGDLS, CDR2 YYNGEE. This chain's CDR3 is CANYGTEAYEQYF. The DNA for the CDR3 is TGTGCCAACTACGGGACAGAAGCTTACGAGCAGTACTTC.

This clone was recorded a few times. The CDR3 DNA follows: TGTGCCAGCAGCAGACAGGGTTCCGGCGAGCAGTACTTC. This encodes CASSRQGSGEQYF. The rearrangement uses TRBV7-9 and TRBJ2-7, with TRBD1 matching 7 bases. The germline V gene encodes CDR1 SEHNR and CDR2 FQNEAQ (reference sequence). Trimming removed 5 bases from V and 6 bases from J; junction bases left unmatched: 7. The CDR3 is 13 amino acids.

J is TRBJ1-1 and V is TRBV2; no reliable D call. This CDR3 has 13 residues. The V and J ends lost 6 bases and 5 bases respectively, with 13 bases between them. Germline V gene lookup returns CDR1 SNHLY and CDR2 FYNNEI. The CDR3 loop is CASRAPVITEAFF. For the CDR3, the DNA is TGTGCCAGCAGGGCGCCAGTTATAACTGAAGCTTTCTTT.

The CDR3, as DNA: TGTGCCAGCAGTGAAGACGGTTACACTGAAGCTTTCTTT. As protein: CASSEDGYTEAFF. V gene TRBV6-1 combines with J gene TRBJ1-1; no firm D call. The CDR3 length is 13 residues. Trimming left V 1 base short and J 3 bases short, with 6 bases between. Germline V CDR1 and CDR2: MNHNS, SASEGT.